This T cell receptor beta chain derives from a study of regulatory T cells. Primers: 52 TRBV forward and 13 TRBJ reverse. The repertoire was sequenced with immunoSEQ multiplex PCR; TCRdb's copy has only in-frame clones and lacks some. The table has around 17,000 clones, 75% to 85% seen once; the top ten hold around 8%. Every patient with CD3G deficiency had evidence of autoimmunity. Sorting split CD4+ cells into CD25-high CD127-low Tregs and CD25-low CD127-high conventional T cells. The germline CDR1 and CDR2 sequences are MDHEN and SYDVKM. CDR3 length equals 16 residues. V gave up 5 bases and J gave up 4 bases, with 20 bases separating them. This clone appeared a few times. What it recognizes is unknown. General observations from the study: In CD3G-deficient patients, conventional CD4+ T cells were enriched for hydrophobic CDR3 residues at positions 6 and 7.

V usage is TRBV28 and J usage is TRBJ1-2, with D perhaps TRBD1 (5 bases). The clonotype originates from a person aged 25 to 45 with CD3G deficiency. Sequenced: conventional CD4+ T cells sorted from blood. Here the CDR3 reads CASSRGGSDSGYGYTF. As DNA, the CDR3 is TGTGCCAGCAGTAGAGGAGGATCTGACAGTGGCTATGGCTACACCTTC.